A single sample gave rise to the 13 T cell receptor beta chains below, sequenced in a study of cytomegalovirus exposure and HLA in healthy donors. Assay used: immunoSEQ multiplex PCR; TCRdb lists only in-frame clones, some missing. The sample shows roughly 220,000 clones, approximately 90% of them seen only once. The sequenced sample consisted of PBMCs. Receptors were obtained from a young woman in good health and CMV-seronegative.

The V gene is TRBV28, the J gene TRBJ2-1; tentative D call: TRBD1 (7 bases). Germline V lookup: CDR1 MDHEN, CDR2 SYDVKM. Trimming took off 6 bases at V and 9 bases at J, with 9 bases between the two ends. CDR3 size: 11 residues. CDR3 nucleotides: TGTGCCAGCAGGCAGGGGGGTGAGCAGTTCTTC. It yields the protein CASRQGGEQFF.

The gene calls are TRBV6-1 and TRBJ2-3, with a tentative D call TRBD2 (5 bases). This CDR3 is 13 amino acids long. V lost 11 bases and J lost 2, with 14 bases in between. Germline values: CDR1 MNHNS, CDR2 SASEGT. The CDR3 DNA sequence: TGTGCCTCCCGAGGGATTTTCACAGATACGCAGTATTTT. It is translated as CASRGIFTDTQYF.

The chain combines TRBV18 with TRBJ2-4; no definite D call. Germline V lookup: CDR1 KGHSH, CDR2 LQKENI. V dropped 0 bases and J dropped 9 bases, with 18 bases sitting between them. CDR3 length equals 16 residues. CDR3 sequence: CASSPPGALGRRIQYF. In DNA form, the CDR3 reads TGTGCCAGCTCACCACCAGGAGCCCTCGGTAGACGCATTCAGTACTTC.

The chain employs TRBV19 and TRBJ2-7, with D tentatively TRBD1 (6 bases). V was pared by 5 bases and J by 2 bases, with 16 bases between. Germline V lookup: CDR1 LNHDA, CDR2 SQIVND (reference sequence). The CDR3 is 15 residues long. CDR3 loop: CASSPIDRPPYEQYF. CDR3 coding DNA: TGTGCCAGTAGTCCCATTGACAGGCCGCCCTACGAGCAGTACTTC.

The chain uses TRBV28 and TRBJ1-2; D gene uncertain. V lost 5 bases and J 2 bases, leaving 12 bases between the germline ends. Per the germline V gene, CDR1 is MDHEN and CDR2 is SYDVKM. This CDR3 contains 14 residues. The chain's CDR3 is CASSGEPLNYGYTF. In DNA, the CDR3 is TGTGCCAGCAGTGGGGAGCCACTCAACTATGGCTACACCTTC.

V gene TRBV11-2 combines with J gene TRBJ2-7; D unclear. The CDR3 extends over 14 amino acids. V gave up 0 bases and J gave up 2 bases, with 8 bases separating them. Germline loops: CDR1 SGHAT, CDR2 FQNNGV. The CDR3 DNA reads as TGTGCCAGCAGCTTAGATCTGGCAACCTACGAGCAGTACTTC. Translation gives CASSLDLATYEQYF.

As for this clone: At one end the junction does not follow the germline gene, possibly because of a read error. V usage is TRBV5-1 and J usage is TRBJ1-1; TRBD1 matches 11 bases. The germline V gene encodes CDR1 SGHRS and CDR2 YFSETQ. This CDR3 is 13 amino acids long. The CDR3, as DNA: TGCGCCAGCAGGTTGGGACAGGGGGTCGGGGCTTTCTTT. This codes for CASRLGQGVGAFF. Together with reference TRBV5-1 and TRBJ1-1, the CDR3 gives the full variable domain: KAGVTQTPRYLIKTRGQQVTLSCSPISGHRSVSWYQQTPGQGLQFLFEYFSETQRNKGNFPGRFSGRQFSNSRSEMNVSTLELGDSALYLCASRLGQGVGAFFGQGTRLTVV.

The chain is built from TRBV5-1 and TRBJ2-7, with 8 bases lining up with TRBD2. This CDR3 region has 14 residues. CDR1 is SGHRS, CDR2 YFSETQ, per germline. Germline trimming cut 0 bases from V and 6 bases from J; bases unmatched to any gene: 5. The CDR3 DNA is TGCGCCAGCAGCTTGGGAGCGGGAGTGGGCGAGCAGTACTTC. Amino acid sequence: CASSLGAGVGEQYF. Drawing the rest from reference TRBV5-1 and TRBJ2-7, the complete variable domain is KAGVTQTPRYLIKTRGQQVTLSCSPISGHRSVSWYQQTPGQGLQFLFEYFSETQRNKGNFPGRFSGRQFSNSRSEMNVSTLELGDSALYLCASSLGAGVGEQYFGPGTRLTVT.

CDR3 loop: CASWYTSGQETQYF. The CDR3 DNA reads TGCGCCAGCTGGTATACTAGCGGCCAAGAGACCCAGTACTTC. V is TRBV5-1 and J is TRBJ2-5; 8 nucleotides line up with TRBD2. J lost 1 base, V lost 7 bases, and 6 bases had no gene match. The CDR3 covers 14 residues. Germline loops: CDR1 SGHRS, CDR2 YFSETQ.

This clone has just one count. This chain connects TRBV30 to TRBJ2-2; TRBD1 might be the D (6 bases). The length of the CDR3 is 17 residues. Between the trimmed V and J ends, which lost 7 bases and 4 bases, there was a span of 25 bases. Germline CDR1 is GTSNPN and CDR2 is SVGIG (reference sequence). The CDR3 bases are TGTGCCTCGTACCGGGACACCGTAAAAATAGGCACCGGGGAGCTGTTTTTT. Residues: CASYRDTVKIGTGELFF.

This clone came up a few times. The chain uses TRBV11-2 and TRBJ1-5; a weak D match, TRBD1 (6 bases). Trimming took 5 bases from V and 0 from J, leaving 11 bases between them. Germline V lookup: CDR1 SGHAT, CDR2 FQNNGV. The CDR3 is 15 amino acids. The chain's CDR3 is CASSHGQTSNQPQHF. As DNA, the CDR3 is TGTGCCAGCAGCCACGGACAGACTAGCAATCAGCCCCAGCATTTT.

This rearrangement joins TRBV7-3 to TRBJ2-1; 14 positions match TRBD2. CDR1 SGHTA and CDR2 FQGTGA come from the germline V gene. The CDR3 consists of 20 residues. Germline trimming cut 2 bases from V and 1 base from J; bases unmatched to any gene: 10. The CDR3: CASSLVRGTSGSHSYNEQFF. The CDR3 DNA reads TGTGCCAGCAGCTTAGTCCGGGGGACTAGCGGGAGCCATTCCTACAATGAGCAGTTCTTC.

This clone turned up a few times. V and J are TRBV2 and TRBJ2-7; D perhaps matches TRBD2 (7 bases). Germline-derived CDR1 and CDR2 are SNHLY and FYNNEI. CDR3 length equals 19 residues. The ends were cut back, 6 bases at V and 0 bases at J, with 27 bases in the middle. The CDR3 nucleotides are TGTGCCAGCAGCAACCCGAGACCGGGGGAGGGGGGAAGCTCCTACGAGCAGTACTTC. It translates to CASSNPRPGEGGSSYEQYF.